What follows are 24 T cell receptor beta chains derived from one specimen sequenced in a study of CD8+CD57+ T cells in acquired aplastic anemia. Individuals selected for sequencing had exhibited CD8+CD57+ cell expansion on flow cytometry. Profiles of TCR beta VDJ and CDR3 were generated from a genomic DNA template. TCRdb re-called the reads through MiXCR, storing one row per CDR3 protein. The repertoire has hundreds of thousands of distinct CDR3 sequences, under 60% of them found once; the top ten carry roughly 1.3%. Sequencing used sorted CD4+, CD8+, or CD8+CD57+ T cells (not recorded which) from PBMCs. The receptor set was obtained from a human donor with aplastic anemia.

The chain has TRBV5-6 and TRBJ2-3; 9 nucleotides match TRBD2. V shed 2 bases and J 11 bases; nucleotides not matched to a gene: 15. The CDR3 is 16 amino acids. Germline lookup yields CDR1 SGHDT and CDR2 YYEEEE. The DNA of the CDR3 is TGTGCCAGCAGCTTACCCGGGACTAGCAGGAACAATGAGCAGTATTTT. Its translation: CASSLPGTSRNNEQYF.

The chain recombines TRBV9 with TRBJ1-5; maybe TRBD1 (5 bases). From germline, CDR1 is SGDLS and CDR2 YYNGEE. With 6 bases removed from V and 8 bases from J, the gap between germline ends came to 18 bases. This CDR3 region has 14 residues. CDR3 in DNA: TGTGCCAGCAACGGGGGATTAGTAACGGAGCCCCAGCATTTT. It translates to CASNGGLVTEPQHF.

The rearrangement joins TRBV7-2 to TRBJ2-7; TRBD1 agrees at 8 bases. Trimming took 5 bases from V and 3 from J; bases not matched to a gene: 9. Germline CDR1 SGHTA, CDR2 FQGNSA. This CDR3 contains 15 residues. The CDR3 coding sequence is TGTGCCAGCAGCCCCAAGGACAGGGTGGGCTACGAGCAGTACTTC. Translated, it gives CASSPKDRVGYEQYF.

This clonotype was counted only a few times. The J gene is TRBJ2-1, the V gene TRBV24-1; 8 bases line up with TRBD2. The CDR3 extends over 15 amino acids. Per the germline V gene, CDR1 is KGHDR and CDR2 is SFDVKD. V was pared by 4 bases and J by 8 bases, with 9 bases of the junction left unmatched. CDR3 sequence (DNA): TGTGCCACCAGTGACGTCCTAGCGGGTTCCGATGAGCAGTTCTTC. It encodes CATSDVLAGSDEQFF.

This clonotype was recorded at least ten times. The chain joins TRBV5-6 to TRBJ1-2; TRBD1 might be the D (6 bases). The CDR3 has 14 amino acids. The germline V and J ends were trimmed by 9 bases and 4 bases, with 19 bases remaining between them. Germline-derived CDR1 and CDR2 are SGHDT and YYEEEE. The CDR3 loop is CATRPTGLGYGYTF. For the CDR3, the DNA is TGTGCCACCAGGCCCACAGGGCTCGGCTATGGCTACACCTTC.

In regard to this clonotype: A read error may be the cause here, since a much bigger clone is one base away. This chain connects TRBV27 to TRBJ2-5; 11 bases map to TRBD2. The J call is in doubt because the DNA end fits TRBJ2-7 better. This CDR3 region has 14 residues. The germline gives CDR1 MNHEY, CDR2 SMNVEV (reference sequence). CDR3 bases: TGTGCCAGCGGTTTGGGGACTAGCGGCTACGAGCAGTACTTC. Translated, it gives CASGLGTSGYEQYF.

This clonotype appeared a few times. The chain employs TRBV5-1 and TRBJ1-3; D gene unclear. CDR1 and CDR2 from the germline V gene are SGHRS and YFSETQ. The CDR3 totals 12 residues. V was trimmed by 3 bases and J by 4 bases, leaving 5 bases between them. The CDR3 region is CASSYDGNTIYF. The CDR3 DNA reads as TGCGCCAGCAGCTACGACGGAAACACCATATATTTT.

This clonotype was counted once. V and J are TRBV15 and TRBJ2-3; 10 bases line up with TRBD2. The germline CDR1 and CDR2 sequences are LNHNV and YYDKDF (reference sequence). The CDR3 runs to 15 residues. With 2 bases clipped from V and 5 bases from J, the junction kept 4 bases outside the gene matches. In DNA form, the CDR3 reads TGTGCCACCAGCAGAACTAGCGGGGCCGAAGATACGCAGTATTTT. Its translation is CATSRTSGAEDTQYF.

The genes are TRBV5-1 and TRBJ2-6, with a possible D match to TRBD1 (5 bases). V gave up 4 bases and J gave up 2 bases, with 10 bases separating them. CDR1 is SGHRS and CDR2 is YFSETQ in the germline V gene. This CDR3 region has 15 residues. The DNA of the CDR3 is TGCGCCAGCAGCGATCCAGGGACTGGGGCCAACGTCCTGACTTTC. This sequence encodes CASSDPGTGANVLTF.

This clonotype was detected a few times. The chain couples TRBV7-8 to TRBJ2-1; 9 nucleotides match TRBD1. In germline, CDR1 is SGHVS, CDR2 FQNEAQ. This CDR3 region has 15 residues. The junction had 11 bases not matched to a gene; V was cut back by 7 bases and J by 7 bases. In DNA form, the CDR3 reads TGTGCCAGCAACACCGGGACAGGGAAGGGGAATGAGCAGTTCTTC. Its protein product is CASNTGTGKGNEQFF.

The chain couples TRBV7-9 to TRBJ2-1; 10 bases match TRBD1. The CDR3 extends over 15 amino acids. V was pared by 6 bases and J by 4 bases, with 6 bases of the junction left unmatched. From germline, CDR1 is SEHNR and CDR2 FQNEAQ (reference sequence). The CDR3 DNA reads TGTGCCAGCAGTGAAACGGGACAGGGGTACAATGAGCAGTTCTTC. Protein sequence: CASSETGQGYNEQFF.

The chain uses TRBV24-1 and TRBJ1-2; no clear D gene. The V and J ends lost 5 bases and 4 bases respectively, with 10 bases between them. Germline values: CDR1 KGHDR, CDR2 SFDVKD. The CDR3 spans 13 residues. The CDR3 here is CATSAPDVYGYTF. CDR3 bases: TGTGCCACCAGTGCACCGGACGTCTATGGCTACACCTTC.

The chain recombines TRBV5-6 with TRBJ1-3, with D hard to call. This CDR3 region has 14 residues. The germline CDR1 and CDR2 sequences are SGHDT and YYEEEE. V dropped 4 bases and J dropped 2 bases, with 10 bases sitting between them. CDR3 sequence: CASSPGVAGNTIYF. CDR3 DNA: TGTGCCAGCAGCCCCGGGGTTGCTGGAAACACCATATATTTT.

The chain is built from TRBV7-3 and TRBJ1-1; D is undetermined. The CDR3 sequence is 14 residues long. CDR1 and CDR2 (germline): SGHTA, FQGTGA. V gave up 4 bases and J gave up 2 bases, with 11 bases separating them. CDR3 residues: CASSSYGVNTEAFF. In DNA form, the CDR3 reads TGTGCCAGCAGCTCGTACGGGGTCAACACTGAAGCTTTCTTT.

About this clonotype itself: A much larger clone is a single base away; this may be a read error. This rearrangement joins TRBV13 to TRBJ2-7; D may match TRBD1 or TRBD2 (5 bases each). The CDR3 consists of 15 residues. Trimming removed 3 bases at V and 2 bases at J, with 14 bases between. Germline CDR1 reads PRHDT; CDR2 reads FYEKMQ (reference sequence). The CDR3 sequence: CASSFGRGSTYEQYF. The DNA for the CDR3 is TGTGCCAGCAGCTTCGGCCGGGGCAGCACCTACGAGCAGTACTTC.

The rearrangement links TRBV12-3 or TRBV12-4 to TRBJ2-3; TRBD2 matches at 7 bases. The CDR3 runs 15 residues. Unmatched junction bases numbered 8, after V lost 7 bases and J lost 1 base. The CDR3 loop reads CASTPSSGRTDTQYF. CDR3 bases: TGTGCCAGCACCCCGAGTAGCGGGCGCACAGATACGCAGTATTTT.

V and J are TRBV2 and TRBJ2-1, with TRBD1 matching over 7 bases. Per germline, CDR1 SNHLY and CDR2 FYNNEI. This CDR3 has 13 amino acids. After removal of 3 bases from V and 8 bases from J, the junction contained 4 bases not matched to a gene. The DNA for the CDR3 is TGTGCCAGCAGTGACAGGGGGTATGATGAGCAGTTCTTC. Translation gives CASSDRGYDEQFF.

The chain couples TRBV10-2 to TRBJ2-2; D unresolved. V was trimmed by 6 bases and J by 7 bases, leaving 9 bases between them. The CDR3 totals 12 residues. CDR1 is WSHSY and CDR2 is SAAADI in the germline V gene. This CDR3 reads CASRDPLGELFF. The CDR3 DNA reads as TGCGCCAGCAGGGACCCCCTCGGGGAGCTGTTTTTT.

The V call is TRBV20-1, the J call TRBJ2-1; D remains ambiguous. The CDR3 has 11 amino acids. The V gene lost 5 bases and the J gene lost 7 bases, with 9 bases spanning the gap. CDR1 DFQATT and CDR2 SNEGSKA come from the germline V gene (reference sequence). The CDR3, as DNA: TGCAGTGCTGGAAGCACAAATGAGCAGTTCTTC. Translation: CSAGSTNEQFF.

This clonotype was counted many times. The rearrangement uses TRBV5-8 and TRBJ1-5; TRBD1 agrees at 7 bases. Per germline, CDR1 SGHTS and CDR2 YDEGEE. CDR3 length: 15 residues. With 0 bases clipped from V and 0 bases from J, the junction kept 0 bases outside the gene matches. The DNA of the CDR3 is TGTGCCAGCAGCTTGGGGGACAGTAGCAATCAGCCCCAGCATTTT. Translating it yields CASSLGDSSNQPQHF.

This clonotype was recorded many times. This chain joins TRBV20-1 and TRBJ2-7, with D tentatively TRBD2 (7 bases). The CDR3 has 13 residues. V was trimmed by 4 bases and J by 3 bases, leaving 13 bases between them. CDR1 is DFQATT, CDR2 SNEGSKA, per germline (reference sequence). The CDR3, as DNA: TGCAGTGCTAATCCGGGGGGCTACTACGAGCAGTACTTC. This codes for CSANPGGYYEQYF.

This sequence joins TRBV5-4 and TRBJ2-3; TRBD2 might be the D (6 bases). Germline V gene data show CDR1 as SGHNT and CDR2 as YYREEE (reference sequence). V shed 4 bases and J shed 6 bases, with 15 bases lying between them. CDR3 length: 14 amino acids. This chain's CDR3 is CASSPSLGGDTQYF. CDR3 DNA: TGTGCCAGCAGCCCTAGCCTTGGGGGGGATACGCAGTATTTT.

In the case of this clonotype: The final CDR3 position lacks the conserved phenylalanine or tryptophan, pointing to a likely read error. This rearrangement joins TRBV30 to TRBJ1-6; 7 bases agree with TRBD1. Germline loops: CDR1 GTSNPN, CDR2 SVGIG (reference sequence). The CDR3 runs 16 residues. The V and J ends lost 0 bases and 7 bases, in that order; junction bases with no gene match: 9. CDR3 amino acids: CAWSVQGQIWNSPLHL. The CDR3 DNA reads as TGTGCCTGGAGTGTACAGGGACAGATATGGAATTCACCCCTCCACCTT.

V is TRBV7-9 and J is TRBJ2-1, with 9 bases fitting TRBD1. The junction had 11 bases not matched to a gene; V was cut back by 1 base and J by 7 bases. The CDR3 has 17 amino acids. CDR1 and CDR2 from the germline V gene are SEHNR and FQNEAQ (reference sequence). The DNA of the CDR3 is TGTGCCAGCAGCTTAGGGGAATTGGGACAGGGAGGAAATGAGCAGTTCTTC. Its translation: CASSLGELGQGGNEQFF.